This T cell receptor (beta chain) was identified in a study of blood T cell repertoires in COVID-19. Germline CDR1 reads MNHEY; CDR2 reads SMNVEV (reference sequence). Unmatched junction bases numbered 4, after V lost 0 bases and J lost 6 bases. There are 15 residues in the CDR3. Generated by immunoSEQ multiplex PCR, the TCRdb table keeps only in-frame clones and is missing some. Of around 220,000 clones listed, 85% to 95% are singletons. Membership in each cohort depended on participant-reported clinical history. Recovered Cohort 3 donors showed two negative PCRs, clearance, or symptom resolution. The V and J genes are TRBV27 and TRBJ1-5; TRBD1 aligns across 8 bases. The source material was PBMCs or T cells enriched from blood (not recorded which). This clonotype was sampled from a woman aged 18-29 years who had recovered from COVID-19. CDR3: CASSLSAGGFQPQHF. DNA for the CDR3: TGTGCCAGCAGTTTATCGGCAGGGGGCTTTCAGCCCCAGCATTTT.